The sequence of this T cell receptor beta chain was determined in a study of T cell repertoires in cytomegalovirus infection. The germline V and J ends were trimmed by 7 bases and 0 bases, with 9 bases remaining between them. This CDR3 is built from 14 residues. The V gene's germline CDR1 is KGHDR and CDR2 SFDVKD. This clonotype came up a few times. Its antigen is unknown. TCRdb independently ran MiXCR on the reads; one entry per CDR3 protein. Of over 250,000 distinct CDR3 sequences in the sample, 22% were seen once. The receptor comes from a human donor in good health (CMV status not recorded). Some clones in this sample may be carry-over from other donors' samples. The chain combines TRBV24-1 with TRBJ2-1; a weak D match, TRBD1 (6 bases). The material was cultured PBMCs, obtained from culture after CMV antigen stimulation. The CDR3 loop reads CATSGQSSYNEQFF. CDR3 sequence (DNA): TGTGCCACCAGCGGACAGAGCTCCTACAATGAGCAGTTCTTC.